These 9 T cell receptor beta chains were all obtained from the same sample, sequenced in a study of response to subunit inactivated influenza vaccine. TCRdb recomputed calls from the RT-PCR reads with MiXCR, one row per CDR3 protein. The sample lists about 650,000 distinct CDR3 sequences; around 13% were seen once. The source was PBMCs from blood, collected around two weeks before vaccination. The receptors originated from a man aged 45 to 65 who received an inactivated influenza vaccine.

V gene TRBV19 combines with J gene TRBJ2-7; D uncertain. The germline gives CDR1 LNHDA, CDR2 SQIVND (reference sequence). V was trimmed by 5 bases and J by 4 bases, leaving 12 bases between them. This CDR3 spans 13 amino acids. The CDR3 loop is CASSFGPEYEQYF. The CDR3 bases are TGTGCCAGTAGTTTCGGGCCCGAATACGAGCAGTACTTC.

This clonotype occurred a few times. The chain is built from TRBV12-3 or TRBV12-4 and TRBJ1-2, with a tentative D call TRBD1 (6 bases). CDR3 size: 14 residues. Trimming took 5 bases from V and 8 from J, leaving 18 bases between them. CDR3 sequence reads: CASSRPGTREGYTF. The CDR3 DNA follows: TGTGCCAGCAGTCGCCCGGGGACACGAGAGGGCTACACCTTC.

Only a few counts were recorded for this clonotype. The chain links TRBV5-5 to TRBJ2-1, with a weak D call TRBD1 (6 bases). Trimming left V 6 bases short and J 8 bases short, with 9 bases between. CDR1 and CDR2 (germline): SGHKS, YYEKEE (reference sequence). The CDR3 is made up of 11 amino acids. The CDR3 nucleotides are TGTGCCAGCATCCACAGGGATGAGCAGTTCTTC. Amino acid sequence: CASIHRDEQFF.

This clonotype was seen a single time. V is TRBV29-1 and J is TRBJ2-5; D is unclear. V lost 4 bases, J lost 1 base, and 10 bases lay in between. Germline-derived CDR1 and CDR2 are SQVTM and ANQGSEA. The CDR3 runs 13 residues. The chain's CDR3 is CSVGVRTQETQYF. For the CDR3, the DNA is TGCAGCGTTGGTGTACGGACCCAAGAGACCCAGTACTTC.

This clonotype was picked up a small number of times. The CDR3 is CASSEIRQETQYF. CDR3 DNA: TGTGCCAGCAGTGAGATAAGACAAGAGACCCAGTACTTC. The rearrangement links TRBV6-1 to TRBJ2-5; D unclear. Trimming took off 3 bases at V and 2 bases at J, with 7 bases between the two ends. Per germline, CDR1 MNHNS and CDR2 SASEGT. This CDR3 contains 13 residues.

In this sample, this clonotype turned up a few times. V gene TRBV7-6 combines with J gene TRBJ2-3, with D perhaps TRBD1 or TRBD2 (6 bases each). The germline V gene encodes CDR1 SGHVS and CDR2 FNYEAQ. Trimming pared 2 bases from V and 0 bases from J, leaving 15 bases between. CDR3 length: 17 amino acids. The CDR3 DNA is TGTGCCAGCAGCTTAAACTCGGGGGCGAGTAGCACAGATACGCAGTATTTT. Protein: CASSLNSGASSTDTQYF. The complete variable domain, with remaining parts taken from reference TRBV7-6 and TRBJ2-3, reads GAGVSQSPRYKVTKRGQDVALRCDPISGHVSLYWYRQALGQGPEFLTYFNYEAQQDKSGLPNDRFSAERPEGSISTLTIQRTEQRDSAMYRCASSLNSGASSTDTQYFGPGTRLTVL.

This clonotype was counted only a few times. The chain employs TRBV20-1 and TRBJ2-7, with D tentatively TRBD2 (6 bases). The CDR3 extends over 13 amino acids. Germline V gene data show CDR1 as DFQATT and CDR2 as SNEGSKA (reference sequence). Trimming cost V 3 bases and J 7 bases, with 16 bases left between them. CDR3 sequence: CSARDQPGGEQYF. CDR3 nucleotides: TGCAGTGCTAGGGACCAACCTGGGGGGGAGCAGTACTTC.

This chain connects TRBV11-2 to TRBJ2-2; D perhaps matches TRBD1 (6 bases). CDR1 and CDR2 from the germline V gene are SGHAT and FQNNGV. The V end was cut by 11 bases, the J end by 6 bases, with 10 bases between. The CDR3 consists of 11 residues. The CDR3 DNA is TGTGCCGCGGCAGGGGCCGGGGAGCTGTTTTTT. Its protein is CAAAGAGELFF.

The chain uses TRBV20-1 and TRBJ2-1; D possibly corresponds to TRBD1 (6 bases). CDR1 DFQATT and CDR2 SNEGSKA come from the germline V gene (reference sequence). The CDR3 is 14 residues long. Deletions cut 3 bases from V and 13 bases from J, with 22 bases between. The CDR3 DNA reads TGCAGTGCTAGTGGGGGCCATGGTCCTGTCGGTCAGTTCTTC. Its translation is CSASGGHGPVGQFF.